The rows below give T cell receptor beta chains drawn from one sample of a study of control samples from healthy donors and cancer patients. The method was immunoSEQ multiplex PCR; TCRdb's version includes in-frame clones alone and lacks a portion of them. The sample yields about 150,000 clones, over 85% seen once. The sequenced material came from blood. These TCRs come from a man between 18 and 29 years old in good health. CDR3s include the opening cysteine and the closing phenylalanine or tryptophan. The D gene is left open where the match is weak. Only part of the rows carry a size: once, few, many, or a class if the clone is expanded.

j_call d_call clone_size v_call cdr3_nt cdr3_aa
TRBJ1-1 TRBD1 - TRBV27 TGTGCCAGCAGTTTAGCCCAGGGGGCGAACACTGAAGCTTTCTTT CASSLAQGANTEAFF
TRBJ1-6 - - TRBV19 TGTGCCAGTAGTATGGAGGGCCTGGGATCACCCCTCCACTTT CASSMEGLGSPLHF
TRBJ2-7 - - TRBV4-1 TGCGCCAGCAGCATTCACTCGACGGACTCCTACGAGCAGTACTTC CASSIHSTDSYEQYF
TRBJ2-3 TRBD2 - TRBV7-2 TGTGCCAGCAGCGGAGATTTAGCGGGGGGGCTAGCAGATACGCAGTATTTT CASSGDLAGGLADTQYF
TRBJ1-4 - - TRBV5-1 TGCGCCAGCAGCACCAACCCCGGGACATCCACTAATGAAAAACTGTTTTTT CASSTNPGTSTNEKLFF
TRBJ2-7 - - TRBV29-1 TGCAGCGTTATAGGGGGGATTATTCAGGCTGACGAGCAGTACTTC CSVIGGIIQADEQYF
TRBJ2-1 TRBD2 few TRBV5-1 TGCGCCAGCAGCTCCCTGACTAGCGGGAGCTCCTACAATGAGCAGTTCTTC CASSSLTSGSSYNEQFF
TRBJ1-1 - - TRBV29-1 TGCAGCGGTACGACAGGGAACACTGAAGCTTTCTTT CSGTTGNTEAFF
TRBJ1-1 - - TRBV14 TGTGCCAGCAGCCAAGAGGGGACAAAAAATGAAGCTTTCTTT CASSQEGTKNEAFF
TRBJ1-2 - - TRBV30 TGTGCCTGGATCTCCGGGCCCTATGGCTACACCTTC CAWISGPYGYTF
TRBJ1-6 TRBD1 - TRBV6-2/TRBV6-3 TGTGCCAGCAGCACCGGGACAGCTAATTCACCCCTCCACTTT CASSTGTANSPLHF
TRBJ2-3 - - TRBV7-9 TGTGCCAGCAGCCCTAGACAGACTTTTAGCACAGATACGCAGTATTTT CASSPRQTFSTDTQYF
TRBJ2-1 - - TRBV19 TGTGCCAGTAGTATATCGGGGAACCCATCCCGTCCCGTCTTC CASSISGNPSRPVF
TRBJ1-2 - - TRBV27 TGTGCCAGCAGTCCAATCCAGGGTAGTGACTATGGCTACACCTTC CASSPIQGSDYGYTF
TRBJ1-3 TRBD1 - TRBV28 TGTGCCAGCAGCTCCCCGGGACAGGTGGGAAACACCATATATTTT CASSSPGQVGNTIYF
TRBJ1-1 TRBD1 - TRBV5-4 TGTGCCAGCAGCTCGAGGGGGCTGGGTACTGAAGCTTTCTTT CASSSRGLGTEAFF
TRBJ2-1 - - TRBV24-1 TGTGCCACCAGTGATTTGGGGGGGAGCTCCTACAATGAGCAGTTCTTC CATSDLGGSSYNEQFF
TRBJ2-7 TRBD2 once TRBV7-2 TGTGCCAGCAGCTTCGTGCTAGCGGGAGGGGAGTACGAGCAGTACTTC CASSFVLAGGEYEQYF